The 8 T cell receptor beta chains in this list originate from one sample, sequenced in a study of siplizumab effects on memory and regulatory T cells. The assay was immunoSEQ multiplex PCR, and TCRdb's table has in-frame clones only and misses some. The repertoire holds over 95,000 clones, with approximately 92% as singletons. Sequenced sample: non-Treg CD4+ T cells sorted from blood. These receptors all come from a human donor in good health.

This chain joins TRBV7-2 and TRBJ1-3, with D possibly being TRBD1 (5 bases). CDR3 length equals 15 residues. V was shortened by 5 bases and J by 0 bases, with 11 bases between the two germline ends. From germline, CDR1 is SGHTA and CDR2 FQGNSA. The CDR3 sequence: CASSPRGGSGNTIYF. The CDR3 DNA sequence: TGTGCCAGCAGCCCAAGGGGCGGCTCTGGAAACACCATATATTTT. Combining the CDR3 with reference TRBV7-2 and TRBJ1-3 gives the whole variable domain GAGVSQSPSNKVTEKGKDVELRCDPISGHTALYWYRQSLGQGLEFLIYFQGNSAPDKSGLPSDRFSAERTGGSVSTLTIQRTQQEDSAVYLCASSPRGGSGNTIYFGEGSWLTVV.

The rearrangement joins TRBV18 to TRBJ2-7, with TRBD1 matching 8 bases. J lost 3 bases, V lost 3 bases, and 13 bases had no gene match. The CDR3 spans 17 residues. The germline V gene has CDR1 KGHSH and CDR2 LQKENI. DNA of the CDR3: TGTGCCAGCTCACCTCAGACAGGGGACGTGGCCCGCTACGAGCAGTACTTC. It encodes CASSPQTGDVARYEQYF.

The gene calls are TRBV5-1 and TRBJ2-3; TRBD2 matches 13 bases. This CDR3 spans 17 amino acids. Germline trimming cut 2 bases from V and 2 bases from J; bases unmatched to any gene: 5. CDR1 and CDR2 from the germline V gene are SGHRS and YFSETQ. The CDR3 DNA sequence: TGCGCCAGCAGCTTACTAGCGGGGGGGCGAGTCACAGATACGCAGTATTTT. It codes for CASSLLAGGRVTDTQYF. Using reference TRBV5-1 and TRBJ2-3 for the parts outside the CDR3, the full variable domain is KAGVTQTPRYLIKTRGQQVTLSCSPISGHRSVSWYQQTPGQGLQFLFEYFSETQRNKGNFPGRFSGRQFSNSRSEMNVSTLELGDSALYLCASSLLAGGRVTDTQYFGPGTRLTVL.

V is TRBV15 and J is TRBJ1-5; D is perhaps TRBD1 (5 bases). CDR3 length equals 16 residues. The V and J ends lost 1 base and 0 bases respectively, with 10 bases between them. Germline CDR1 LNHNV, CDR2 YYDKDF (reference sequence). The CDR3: CATSRVGQNSNQPQHF. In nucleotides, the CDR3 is TGTGCCACCAGCAGAGTGGGGCAGAATAGCAATCAGCCCCAGCATTTT.

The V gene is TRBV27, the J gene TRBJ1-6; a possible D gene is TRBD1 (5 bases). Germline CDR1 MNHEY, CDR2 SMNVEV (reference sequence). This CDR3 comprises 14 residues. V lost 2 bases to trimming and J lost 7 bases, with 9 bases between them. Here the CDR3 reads CASSLRPGNSPLHF. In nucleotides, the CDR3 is TGTGCCAGCAGTTTAAGGCCAGGGAATTCACCCCTCCACTTT.

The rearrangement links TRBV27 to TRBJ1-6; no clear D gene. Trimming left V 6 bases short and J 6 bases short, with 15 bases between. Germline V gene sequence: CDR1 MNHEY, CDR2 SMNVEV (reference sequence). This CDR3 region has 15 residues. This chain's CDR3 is CASSPGSNLNSPLHF. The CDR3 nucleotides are TGTGCCAGCAGCCCGGGGAGTAACCTTAATTCACCCCTCCACTTT.

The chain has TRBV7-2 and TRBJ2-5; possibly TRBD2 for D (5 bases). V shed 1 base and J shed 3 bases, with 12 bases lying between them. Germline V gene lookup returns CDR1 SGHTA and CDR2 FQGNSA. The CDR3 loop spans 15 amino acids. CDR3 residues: CASSLVVLAKETQYF. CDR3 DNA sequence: TGTGCCAGCAGCTTAGTGGTTCTAGCAAAAGAGACCCAGTACTTC.

CDR3 sequence reads: CASSEGAGWGPLHF. CDR3 DNA: TGTGCCAGCAGTGAAGGGGCAGGGTGGGGCCCCCTCCACTTT. This chain uses TRBV2 with TRBJ1-6, with D perhaps TRBD1 (5 bases). Looked up from germline, CDR1 is SNHLY and CDR2 is FYNNEI. V was cut by 1 base and J by 13 bases, with 14 bases left in between. The CDR3 loop spans 14 amino acids.